These 32 T cell receptor beta chains came from one sample sequenced in a study of CD8 T cells in Susac syndrome. RNA in amounts of roughly 0.5 to 1 ug was reverse transcribed with random hexamers. TCRdb called the immunoSEQ multiplex PCR reads again in MiXCR, with one record for every CDR3 protein. The sample contains a few hundred thousand distinct CDR3 sequences, 80% to 90% of which appear only once. The sequencing input was CD8+ T cells from PBMCs. The receptor set was obtained from a human donor with multiple sclerosis.

This rearrangement joins TRBV24-1 to TRBJ1-5, with TRBD1 as a possible D gene (6 bases). Trimming stripped 4 bases from V and 5 bases from J, with 11 bases between. This CDR3 is built from 14 residues. The germline V gene has CDR1 KGHDR and CDR2 SFDVKD. The DNA for the CDR3 is TGTGCCACCAGTGAGGCAGGGGCGGATCAGCCCCAGCATTTT. The encoded protein is CATSEAGADQPQHF.

J is TRBJ2-7 and V is TRBV14; no firm D call. CDR1 is SGHDN and CDR2 is FVKESK in the germline V gene. The V gene lost 6 bases and the J gene lost 3 bases, with 12 bases spanning the gap. The CDR3 contains 13 residues. The CDR3 coding sequence is TGTGCCAGCAGGTCCGACGGAGACTACGAGCAGTACTTC. Encoded protein: CASRSDGDYEQYF.

The rearrangement links TRBV6-5 to TRBJ1-1; D remains unclear. Trimming took off 5 bases at V and 1 base at J, with 11 bases between the two ends. The CDR3 is 14 amino acids. Germline V gene sequence: CDR1 MNHEY, CDR2 SVGAGI. CDR3 sequence reads: CASSLPSPNTEAFF. CDR3 bases: TGTGCCAGCAGTCTTCCATCCCCGAACACTGAAGCTTTCTTT.

The chain has TRBV13 and TRBJ2-3, with TRBD2 identical over 8 bases. CDR1 is PRHDT and CDR2 is FYEKMQ in the germline V gene (reference sequence). With 4 bases clipped from V and 0 bases from J, the junction kept 6 bases outside the gene matches. The CDR3 extends over 16 amino acids. The CDR3 DNA reads TGTGCCAGCAGCTACTCGGGAGGGCCTAGCACAGATACGCAGTATTTT. The encoded protein is CASSYSGGPSTDTQYF.

This clonotype was found a few times. This chain uses TRBV10-3 with TRBJ2-7; TRBD2 aligns across 10 bases. V gave up 2 bases and J gave up 5 bases; unmatched junction bases: 6. CDR3 size: 15 residues. Germline V gives CDR1 ENHRY, CDR2 SYGVKD. CDR3: CAISEELAGSDEQYF. The CDR3 nucleotides are TGTGCCATCAGTGAGGAACTAGCGGGGAGCGACGAGCAGTACTTC.

CDR3 bases: TGTGCCAGTAGTATGAAGTGGACGGTACCATGGAAGTCCTCCTACAATGAGCAGTTCTTC. Translation: CASSMKWTVPWKSSYNEQFF. The J gene is TRBJ2-1, the V gene TRBV19; D not certain. V was trimmed by 3 bases and J by 0 bases, leaving 24 bases between them. Germline V lookup: CDR1 LNHDA, CDR2 SQIVND (reference sequence). CDR3 length equals 20 residues.

This clonotype was seen a few times. The rearrangement links TRBV27 to TRBJ2-5; tentative D call: TRBD2 (5 bases). The CDR3 loop spans 14 amino acids. Trimming removed 1 base from V and 7 bases from J, with 13 bases in between. CDR1 and CDR2 (germline): MNHEY, SMNVEV (reference sequence). The CDR3 here is CASSLLVGEGTQYF. The CDR3, as DNA: TGTGCCAGCAGTTTATTAGTCGGGGAAGGGACCCAGTACTTC.

CDR3 amino acids: CASSGGGEDTQYF. For the CDR3, the DNA is TGTGCCAGCAGCGGCGGAGGGGAAGATACGCAGTATTTT. The rearrangement links TRBV9 to TRBJ2-3; weak D call: TRBD2 (6 bases). This CDR3 comprises 13 residues. The germline V gene has CDR1 SGDLS and CDR2 YYNGEE. V was shortened by 3 bases and J by 5 bases, with 10 bases between the two germline ends. The full variable domain, in which reference TRBV9 and TRBJ2-3 provide the parts outside the CDR3, is DSGVTQTPKHLITATGQRVTLRCSPRSGDLSVYWYQQSLDQGLQFLIQYYNGEERAKGNILERFSAQQFPDLHSELNLSSLELGDSALYFCASSGGGEDTQYFGPGTRLTVL.

The V gene is TRBV27, the J gene TRBJ2-7; D is uncertain. The CDR3 is 14 amino acids. CDR1 MNHEY and CDR2 SMNVEV come from the germline V gene (reference sequence). Trimming stripped 3 bases from V and 0 bases from J, with 9 bases between. The CDR3 region is CASSLGGPSYEQYF. CDR3 nucleotides: TGTGCCAGCAGTTTGGGTGGGCCCTCCTACGAGCAGTACTTC.

The genes are TRBV4-1 and TRBJ2-1, with 13 bases that match TRBD2. V dropped 2 bases and J dropped 0; count of bases not matched to a gene: 10. This CDR3 comprises 20 residues. Germline V gives CDR1 MGHRA, CDR2 YSYEKL. In DNA, the CDR3 is TGCGCCAGCAGCCAATTACAGGGACTAGCGGGGCGTAGCTCCTACAATGAGCAGTTCTTC. Its protein product is CASSQLQGLAGRSSYNEQFF.

This clonotype was found many times. The chain links TRBV4-2 to TRBJ2-7; D remains ambiguous. V lost 0 bases and J 5 bases, leaving 5 bases between the germline ends. This CDR3 region has 12 residues. The germline gives CDR1 LGHNA, CDR2 YNFKEQ. This CDR3 is CASSQDRDEQYF. In DNA, the CDR3 is TGTGCCAGCAGCCAAGACCGGGACGAGCAGTACTTC.

The rearrangement uses TRBV27 and TRBJ1-2, with no clear D. V lost 0 bases, J lost 7 bases, and 9 bases lay in between. The CDR3 consists of 13 residues. The germline V gene encodes CDR1 MNHEY and CDR2 SMNVEV (reference sequence). This CDR3 is CASSLSRLSGYTF. The CDR3 nucleotides read TGTGCCAGCAGTTTATCGCGACTCTCTGGCTACACCTTC.

This clonotype has a handful of counts. V is TRBV29-1 and J is TRBJ2-7; 11 bases are shared with TRBD2. Germline assignment: CDR1 SQVTM and CDR2 ANQGSEA. CDR3 size: 12 residues. The CDR3 spells CSGTSGSYEQYF. CDR3 DNA sequence: TGCAGTGGGACTAGCGGATCCTACGAGCAGTACTTC.

The chain is built from TRBV7-3 and TRBJ2-3, with unresolved D. Germline assignment: CDR1 SGHTA and CDR2 FQGTGA. CDR3 length: 15 amino acids. V was clipped by 3 bases and J by 6 bases, with 16 bases between them. This chain's CDR3 is CASSFVGSPQDTQYF. DNA of the CDR3: TGTGCCAGCAGCTTTGTCGGCAGCCCGCAGGATACGCAGTATTTT. The full variable domain, with the rest looked up from reference TRBV7-3 and TRBJ2-3, is GAGVSQTPSNKVTEKGKYVELRCDPISGHTALYWYRQSLGQGPEFLIYFQGTGAADDSGLPNDRFFAVRPEGSVSTLKIQRTERGDSAVYLCASSFVGSPQDTQYFGPGTRLTVL.

The chain joins TRBV28 to TRBJ2-5, with 8 bases lining up with TRBD1. With 6 bases clipped from V and 3 bases from J, the junction kept 9 bases outside the gene matches. Germline-derived CDR1 and CDR2 are MDHEN and SYDVKM. The CDR3 loop spans 15 amino acids. CDR3 protein: CASSPDRVGKETQYF. The CDR3 region has the DNA TGTGCCAGCAGCCCGGACAGGGTTGGGAAAGAGACCCAGTACTTC. Supplemented by reference TRBV28 and TRBJ2-5, the full variable domain reads DVKVTQSSRYLVKRTGEKVFLECVQDMDHENMFWYRQDPGLGLRLIYFSYDVKMKEKGDIPEGYSVSREKKERFSLILESASTNQTSMYLCASSPDRVGKETQYFGPGTRLLVL.

This clonotype was detected only a few times. J is TRBJ2-7 and V is TRBV27; TRBD2 aligns across 11 bases. The CDR3 extends over 15 amino acids. With 10 bases clipped from V and 0 bases from J, the junction kept 8 bases outside the gene matches. Germline V CDR1 and CDR2: MNHEY, SMNVEV (reference sequence). CDR3 residues: CATREGLADSYEQYF. The CDR3 bases are TGTGCCACCCGAGAGGGACTAGCGGACTCCTACGAGCAGTACTTC.

The chain is built from TRBV25-1 and TRBJ1-4; perhaps TRBD1 as D (5 bases). Germline V gene sequence: CDR1 MGHDK, CDR2 SYGVNS. The CDR3 consists of 18 residues. The germline V and J ends were trimmed by 1 base and 0 bases, with 15 bases remaining between them. The CDR3: CASSEFGTSSPTNEKLFF. The CDR3, as DNA: TGTGCCAGCAGTGAATTCGGGACTTCATCTCCAACTAATGAAAAACTGTTTTTT.

V gene TRBV9 combines with J gene TRBJ2-7, with TRBD2 matching 10 bases. The germline gives CDR1 SGDLS, CDR2 YYNGEE. The length of the CDR3 is 15 residues. V was clipped by 5 bases and J by 5 bases; unmatched bases: 10. The CDR3 DNA sequence: TGTGCCAGCAGTCAATTTTCTGGGACTAGCGACGAGCAGTACTTC. This encodes CASSQFSGTSDEQYF.

V usage is TRBV12-3 or TRBV12-4 and J usage is TRBJ1-1; no clear D gene. The CDR3 contains 14 residues. Trimming cost V 5 bases and J 3 bases, with 13 bases left between them. As DNA, the CDR3 is TGTGCCAGCAGTCGTCCTTCCGGAGACACTGAAGCTTTCTTT. Its protein is CASSRPSGDTEAFF.

This chain links TRBV5-1 with TRBJ2-1; maybe TRBD1 (5 bases). Germline V gives CDR1 SGHRS, CDR2 YFSETQ. This CDR3 comprises 14 residues. The V end lost 4 bases, the J end lost 5 bases, and 13 bases lay between the germline ends. The CDR3: CASSQWTDNNEQFF. The CDR3 nucleotides are TGCGCCAGCAGCCAGTGGACGGACAACAATGAGCAGTTCTTC.

The rearrangement uses TRBV18 and TRBJ2-7, with 10 bases lining up with TRBD1. The J segment lost 3 bases and the V segment lost 8 bases, leaving 10 bases of the junction unmatched. The CDR3 is made up of 15 amino acids. In germline, CDR1 is KGHSH, CDR2 LQKENI. The CDR3 DNA sequence: TGTGCCAGCACCTCCGGGACAGGGGTACTCTACGAGCAGTACTTC. It translates to CASTSGTGVLYEQYF.

The count of this clonotype is one. The J gene is TRBJ2-2, the V gene TRBV27; 12 nucleotides line up with TRBD2. Germline loops: CDR1 MNHEY, CDR2 SMNVEV (reference sequence). With 5 bases clipped from V and 4 bases from J, the junction kept 14 bases outside the gene matches. This CDR3 contains 19 residues. Here the CDR3 DNA reads TGTGCCAGCAGTACAACCGGGACTAGCGGGCCCAGCGGCACCGGGGAGCTGTTTTTT. Translating it yields CASSTTGTSGPSGTGELFF.

In its sample, this clonotype was seen a few times. The chain is built from TRBV28 and TRBJ1-2; TRBD1 matches 9 bases. The CDR3 is 14 residues long. The V segment lost 4 bases and the J segment 3 bases; nucleotides outside the gene matches: 3. CDR1 is MDHEN, CDR2 SYDVKM, per germline. This CDR3 reads CASSSRTGDYGYTF. The CDR3 DNA reads as TGTGCCAGCAGTTCCCGGACAGGGGACTATGGCTACACCTTC.

There are a few counts of this clonotype. The chain combines TRBV20-1 with TRBJ2-1; 9 bases line up with TRBD2. Unmatched junction bases numbered 6, after V lost 2 bases and J lost 7 bases. Per the germline V gene, CDR1 is DFQATT and CDR2 is SNEGSKA (reference sequence). The CDR3 is 14 amino acids. CDR3 in amino acids: CSARSREGENEQFF. For the CDR3, the DNA is TGCAGTGCTAGATCGCGGGAGGGGGAAAATGAGCAGTTCTTC.

The V gene is TRBV12-5, the J gene TRBJ2-7; the D gene could be TRBD1 or TRBD2 (5 bases each). Germline V gives CDR1 LGHNT, CDR2 FRNRAP. The CDR3 runs to 13 residues. The V end was cut by 6 bases, the J end by 2 bases, with 11 bases between. In DNA, the CDR3 is TGTGCTAGTGGCTGGGACGCTGCCTACGAGCAGTACTTC. Amino acids: CASGWDAAYEQYF.

A single count supports this clonotype. The genes are TRBV6-5 and TRBJ2-7; 8 nucleotides agree with TRBD1. V lost 6 bases and J lost 0; bases outside the gene matches: 7. The germline V gene has CDR1 MNHEY and CDR2 SVGAGI. The CDR3 has 15 amino acids. This CDR3 reads CASRFGQGLSYEQYF. CDR3 nucleotide sequence: TGTGCCAGCAGATTTGGACAGGGCCTCTCCTACGAGCAGTACTTC.

This chain links TRBV7-8 with TRBJ2-2; 7 bases are shared with TRBD2. The CDR3 covers 15 residues. V shed 5 bases and J 5 bases; nucleotides not matched to a gene: 8. Germline V CDR1 and CDR2: SGHVS, FQNEAQ. The chain's CDR3 is CASSRGVGWTGELFF. The CDR3 DNA follows: TGTGCCAGCAGCCGGGGGGTAGGGTGGACCGGGGAGCTGTTTTTT. Variable domain in full (rest from reference TRBV7-8 and TRBJ2-2): GAGVSQSPRYKVAKRGQDVALRCDPISGHVSLFWYQQALGQGPEFLTYFQNEAQLDKSGLPSDRFFAERPEGSVSTLKIQRTQQEDSAVYLCASSRGVGWTGELFFGEGSRLTVL.

V usage is TRBV7-9 and J usage is TRBJ2-1; D is unresolved. Per the germline V gene, CDR1 is SEHNR and CDR2 is FQNEAQ (reference sequence). CDR3 length: 13 residues. Between the trimmed V and J ends, which lost 3 bases and 9 bases, there was a span of 12 bases. This chain's CDR3 is CASSFGSQSEQFF. The DNA for the CDR3 is TGTGCCAGCAGCTTTGGCAGTCAATCTGAGCAGTTCTTC.

The chain combines TRBV5-1 with TRBJ1-1; no definite D call. V shed 0 bases and J shed 10 bases, with 7 bases lying between them. The CDR3 loop spans 11 amino acids. CDR1 and CDR2 from the germline V gene are SGHRS and YFSETQ. CDR3 amino acids: CASSLGGLAFF. The CDR3, as DNA: TGCGCCAGCAGCTTGGGCGGTCTAGCTTTCTTT.

V usage is TRBV2 and J usage is TRBJ1-3; D gene uncertain. This CDR3 spans 14 amino acids. V gave up 2 bases and J gave up 4 bases, with 9 bases separating them. CDR1 and CDR2 from the germline V gene are SNHLY and FYNNEI. For the CDR3, the DNA is TGTGCCAGCAGTGAACATGGAGACGGAAACACCATATATTTT. Translating gives CASSEHGDGNTIYF.

The chain has TRBV27 and TRBJ2-1, with D tentatively TRBD2 (5 bases). CDR3 length: 11 residues. CDR1 and CDR2 from the germline V gene are MNHEY and SMNVEV (reference sequence). Trimming stripped 8 bases from V and 10 bases from J, with 12 bases between. In DNA, the CDR3 is TGTGCCAGCCAGCGAGCGGAGGAGCAGTTCTTC. Amino acid sequence: CASQRAEEQFF.

The chain uses TRBV27 and TRBJ2-3; D remains ambiguous. Trimming removed 11 bases at V and 2 bases at J, with 11 bases between. CDR1 MNHEY and CDR2 SMNVEV come from the germline V gene (reference sequence). This CDR3 contains 12 residues. CDR3 region: CALGLPTDTQYF. Here the CDR3 DNA reads TGTGCCTTGGGTTTACCCACAGATACGCAGTATTTT.